A selection of T cell receptor beta chains follows, all from one sample in a study of T cell responses to AZD1222 COVID-19 vaccine. Data came from immunoSEQ multiplex PCR; TCRdb stores just in-frame clones and leaves some out. This sample has over 100,000 clones, with roughly nine tenths found just once. The sample was peripheral blood, taken on day 0 of AZD1222 vaccination. The receptors were gathered from an adult in good health. The CDR3 runs from the conserved cysteine through the conserved F or W. Fields, in order: D gene, J gene, clone size, V gene, CDR3 length, CDR3 protein, CDR3 DNA. D genes are given only for firm matches. Size is omitted from some rows. Given values are once, few, many or a class for expanded clones.

D gene: NA; J gene: TRBJ2-3; clone size: NA; V gene: TRBV5-1; CDR3 length: 12; CDR3 protein: CASSPAADTQYF; CDR3 DNA: TGCGCCAGCAGCCCAGCGGCAGATACGCAGTATTTT
D gene: NA; J gene: TRBJ2-3; clone size: NA; V gene: TRBV5-1; CDR3 length: 16; CDR3 protein: CASSFSDYPRTDTQYF; CDR3 DNA: TGCGCCAGCAGCTTCTCGGACTACCCTCGCACAGATACGCAGTATTTT
D gene: NA; J gene: TRBJ2-3; clone size: NA; V gene: TRBV30; CDR3 length: 13; CDR3 protein: CACHGEKTDTQYF; CDR3 DNA: TGTGCCTGTCACGGGGAAAAGACAGATACGCAGTATTTT
D gene: NA; J gene: TRBJ2-5; clone size: NA; V gene: TRBV9; CDR3 length: 13; CDR3 protein: CASSPDGGQTQYF; CDR3 DNA: TGTGCCAGCAGCCCGGACGGGGGGCAGACCCAGTACTTC
D gene: NA; J gene: TRBJ1-3; clone size: NA; V gene: TRBV10-3; CDR3 length: 14; CDR3 protein: CAISAGLAGNTIYF; CDR3 DNA: TGTGCCATCAGTGCGGGGTTAGCTGGAAACACCATATATTTT
D gene: NA; J gene: TRBJ2-3; clone size: NA; V gene: TRBV21-1; CDR3 length: 14; CDR3 protein: CASSKRPRTDTQYF; CDR3 DNA: TGTGCCAGCAGCAAACGCCCTCGCACAGATACGCAGTATTTT
D gene: NA; J gene: TRBJ1-3; clone size: few; V gene: TRBV6-1; CDR3 length: 14; CDR3 protein: CASSEGGIGNTIYF; CDR3 DNA: TGTGCCAGCAGTGAAGGGGGTATAGGAAACACCATATATTTT
D gene: TRBD2; J gene: TRBJ2-5; clone size: NA; V gene: TRBV11-3; CDR3 length: 13; CDR3 protein: CASSRDYQETQYF; CDR3 DNA: TGTGCCAGCAGCCGGGACTATCAAGAGACCCAGTACTTC
D gene: TRBD2; J gene: TRBJ2-2; clone size: once; V gene: TRBV28; CDR3 length: 15; CDR3 protein: CASSKAGVWSGELFF; CDR3 DNA: TGTGCCAGCAGCAAAGCGGGAGTCTGGTCGGGGGAGCTGTTTTTT
D gene: NA; J gene: TRBJ1-1; clone size: NA; V gene: TRBV2; CDR3 length: 13; CDR3 protein: CASSRTLNTEAFF; CDR3 DNA: TGTGCCAGCAGTCGGACACTGAACACTGAAGCTTTCTTT
D gene: TRBD1; J gene: TRBJ1-5; clone size: NA; V gene: TRBV6-5; CDR3 length: 15; CDR3 protein: CASSGQGASNQPQHF; CDR3 DNA: TGTGCCAGCAGCGGACAGGGGGCGAGCAATCAGCCCCAGCATTTT
D gene: NA; J gene: TRBJ1-1; clone size: NA; V gene: TRBV28; CDR3 length: 15; CDR3 protein: CATRISDRLNTEAFF; CDR3 DNA: TGTGCCACCCGAATATCGGACAGACTGAACACTGAAGCTTTCTTT
D gene: TRBD2; J gene: TRBJ2-7; clone size: NA; V gene: TRBV9; CDR3 length: 15; CDR3 protein: CASSPWTSASYEQYF; CDR3 DNA: TGTGCCAGCAGCCCGTGGACTAGCGCTTCCTACGAGCAGTACTTC
D gene: NA; J gene: TRBJ2-1; clone size: NA; V gene: TRBV5-1; CDR3 length: 13; CDR3 protein: CASSLMTHNEQFF; CDR3 DNA: TGCGCCAGCAGCTTGATGACTCACAATGAGCAGTTCTTC
D gene: NA; J gene: TRBJ1-5; clone size: few; V gene: TRBV28; CDR3 length: 15; CDR3 protein: CASRPRDNGNQPQHF; CDR3 DNA: TGTGCCAGCAGGCCCCGGGACAATGGCAATCAGCCCCAGCATTTT
D gene: TRBD2; J gene: TRBJ2-1; clone size: NA; V gene: TRBV4-1; CDR3 length: 14; CDR3 protein: CASSLLSGRSEQFF; CDR3 DNA: TGCGCCAGCAGCCTACTTAGCGGGAGAAGTGAGCAGTTCTTC
D gene: TRBD1; J gene: TRBJ1-1; clone size: NA; V gene: TRBV27; CDR3 length: 16; CDR3 protein: CASSARRQGGNTEAFF; CDR3 DNA: TGTGCCAGCAGTGCCCGACGACAGGGAGGGAACACTGAAGCTTTCTTT
D gene: NA; J gene: TRBJ1-2; clone size: NA; V gene: TRBV19; CDR3 length: 13; CDR3 protein: CASSPAQGRGYTF; CDR3 DNA: TGTGCCAGTAGTCCCGCGCAGGGGAGGGGCTACACCTTC
D gene: NA; J gene: TRBJ2-5; clone size: NA; V gene: TRBV5-4; CDR3 length: 14; CDR3 protein: CASSRGGVQETQYF; CDR3 DNA: TGTGCCAGCAGCCGGGGTGGGGTCCAAGAGACCCAGTACTTC
D gene: TRBD2; J gene: TRBJ2-3; clone size: NA; V gene: TRBV9; CDR3 length: 16; CDR3 protein: CASSVVSSGSTDTQYF; CDR3 DNA: TGTGCCAGCAGCGTAGTAAGTAGCGGGAGCACAGATACGCAGTATTTT
D gene: TRBD1; J gene: TRBJ1-2; clone size: NA; V gene: TRBV6-4; CDR3 length: 15; CDR3 protein: CASFGTGGVVLGYTF; CDR3 DNA: TGTGCCAGCTTCGGGACAGGGGGCGTCGTCCTTGGCTACACCTTC
D gene: NA; J gene: TRBJ2-7; clone size: NA; V gene: TRBV7-3; CDR3 length: 13; CDR3 protein: CASSLGGVSEQYF; CDR3 DNA: TGTGCCAGCAGCTTAGGAGGGGTGAGTGAGCAGTACTTC
D gene: NA; J gene: TRBJ1-3; clone size: NA; V gene: TRBV27; CDR3 length: 12; CDR3 protein: CASVSSGNTIYF; CDR3 DNA: TGTGCCAGCGTGAGCTCTGGAAACACCATATATTTT
D gene: NA; J gene: TRBJ1-5; clone size: NA; V gene: TRBV28; CDR3 length: 14; CDR3 protein: CASSTPRGYQPQHF; CDR3 DNA: TGTGCCAGCAGTACCCCCAGGGGTTATCAGCCCCAGCATTTT
D gene: NA; J gene: TRBJ1-2; clone size: NA; V gene: TRBV10-3; CDR3 length: 16; CDR3 protein: CAISESRGSSNYGYTF; CDR3 DNA: TGTGCCATCAGTGAGTCGAGGGGCTCCTCTAACTATGGCTACACCTTC
D gene: TRBD1; J gene: TRBJ1-2; clone size: NA; V gene: TRBV19; CDR3 length: 17; CDR3 protein: CASAQGAARDGFYGYTF; CDR3 DNA: TGTGCCAGTGCTCAGGGGGCGGCACGAGATGGTTTCTATGGCTACACCTTC
D gene: TRBD1; J gene: TRBJ1-4; clone size: NA; V gene: TRBV15; CDR3 length: 16; CDR3 protein: CATSSDRVGANEKLFF; CDR3 DNA: TGTGCCACCAGCAGCGACAGGGTTGGGGCTAATGAAAAACTGTTTTTT
D gene: TRBD2; J gene: TRBJ2-2; clone size: NA; V gene: TRBV4-1; CDR3 length: 14; CDR3 protein: CASSQGGGVGELFF; CDR3 DNA: TGCGCCAGCAGCCAAGGCGGGGGTGTCGGGGAGCTGTTTTTT
D gene: NA; J gene: TRBJ1-1; clone size: NA; V gene: TRBV29-1; CDR3 length: 11; CDR3 protein: CSVRGDTEAFF; CDR3 DNA: TGCAGCGTAAGAGGGGACACTGAAGCTTTCTTT
D gene: NA; J gene: TRBJ2-1; clone size: NA; V gene: TRBV11-1; CDR3 length: 13; CDR3 protein: CASRVGVNNEQFF; CDR3 DNA: TGTGCCAGCAGGGTAGGGGTGAACAATGAGCAGTTCTTC
D gene: NA; J gene: TRBJ2-3; clone size: once; V gene: TRBV29-1; CDR3 length: 12; CDR3 protein: CSVGPGSGTQYF; CDR3 DNA: TGCAGCGTTGGACCGGGATCGGGTACGCAGTATTTT
D gene: TRBD2; J gene: TRBJ2-5; clone size: NA; V gene: TRBV13; CDR3 length: 16; CDR3 protein: CASSSGLAGGSETQYF; CDR3 DNA: TGTGCCAGCAGCTCGGGACTAGCGGGAGGGTCGGAGACCCAGTACTTC
D gene: TRBD1; J gene: TRBJ1-2; clone size: NA; V gene: TRBV30; CDR3 length: 13; CDR3 protein: CAWRPDRVYGYTF; CDR3 DNA: TGTGCCTGGAGACCGGACAGGGTGTATGGCTACACCTTC